These 31 T cell receptor beta chains share one sample of origin, sequenced in a study of response to subunit inactivated influenza vaccine listed by TCRdb under 2018. Library generation was performed with RT-PCR. Sequencing instrument: Illumina HiSeq 2500. Starting from the raw public reads, TCRdb applied fastp trimming at Q25, assembled clones with MiXCR and retained in-frame beta chains. When rows share a CDR3 protein, they turn into one entry using the most common DNA and genes. The sample contains about 240,000 distinct CDR3 sequences, 10% to 15% of them found a single time. In total, the top ten clones hold more than 7% of the sample. Specimen: non-naive T cells sorted from PBMCs, collected 14 to 15 days before vaccination. What the cell subset or site label conveys for this sample: memory T cell fraction. All receptors derive from a man between 50 and 59 years old who received an inactivated influenza vaccine. Donor details come from another sample of the same person, matched by shared clones.

This clonotype was detected many times. The chain combines TRBV6-5 with TRBJ2-7; TRBD1 aligns across 8 bases. In germline, CDR1 is MNHEY, CDR2 SVGAGI. J was trimmed by 2 bases and V by 5 bases; bases with no gene match: 14. The CDR3 consists of 17 residues. The CDR3 coding sequence is TGTGCCAGCAGTCACAGGCGCGGGACAGGTGGGACCTACGAGCAGTACTTC. It translates to CASSHRRGTGGTYEQYF.

This clonotype appeared a few times. The V call is TRBV7-9, the J call TRBJ2-3, with D unresolved. The CDR3 runs 14 residues. Trimming removed 5 bases at V and 0 bases at J, with 9 bases between. Germline lookup yields CDR1 SEHNR and CDR2 FQNEAQ (reference sequence). DNA for the CDR3: TGTGCCAGCAGCCGGAGTCTAAGCACAGATACGCAGTATTTT. Translated: CASSRSLSTDTQYF.

V is TRBV6-1 and J is TRBJ2-5; 8 nucleotides align to TRBD2. The V gene's germline CDR1 is MNHNS and CDR2 SASEGT. After removal of 7 bases from V and 5 bases from J, the junction contained 9 bases not matched to a gene. CDR3 size: 14 residues. DNA for the CDR3: TGTGCCAGCAACCAGCGGGAGTCGGGGGAGACCCAGTACTTC. This gives the protein CASNQRESGETQYF.

This clonotype has at least ten counts. V is TRBV27 and J is TRBJ2-3; 7 nucleotides line up with TRBD2. The CDR3 consists of 15 residues. Germline-derived CDR1 and CDR2 are MNHEY and SMNVEV (reference sequence). The V gene end was trimmed by 0 bases and the J gene end by 6 bases; junction bases not matched to a gene: 6. The CDR3 region has the DNA TGTGCCAGCAGTTTATCGGGAGGGCCGCTGGATACGCAGTATTTT. As protein: CASSLSGGPLDTQYF.

A few counts support this clonotype. The gene calls are TRBV6-2 or TRBV6-3 and TRBJ2-3, with D tentatively TRBD2 (5 bases). Germline values: CDR1 MNHEY, CDR2 SVGEGT. This CDR3 has 15 amino acids. Between the trimmed V and J ends, which lost 2 bases and 2 bases, there was a span of 11 bases. CDR3 coding DNA: TGTGCCAGCAGTTACGGGAGTTTCTCCACAGATACGCAGTATTTT. It encodes CASSYGSFSTDTQYF.

This clonotype was counted at least ten times. V gene TRBV27 combines with J gene TRBJ2-3; D is unresolved. The length of the CDR3 is 13 residues. V was trimmed by 6 bases and J by 5 bases, leaving 12 bases between them. Germline CDR1 and CDR2: MNHEY and SMNVEV (reference sequence). The CDR3 coding sequence is TGTGCCAGCAGCCCCGGCCTTGGAGATACGCAGTATTTT. It specifies CASSPGLGDTQYF.

This clonotype was observed a handful of times. For the CDR3, the DNA is TGTGCCAGCAGCTTAGACGGGAGGCCCTACGAGCAGTACTTC. Its translation is CASSLDGRPYEQYF. The J gene is TRBJ2-7, the V gene TRBV7-8; 7 nucleotides line up with TRBD2. There are 14 residues in the CDR3. V trimming: 1 base; J trimming: 2 bases; junction bases outside the gene matches: 2. The germline gives CDR1 SGHVS, CDR2 FQNEAQ.

In this sample, this clonotype turned up a few times. The rearrangement uses TRBV28 and TRBJ1-5; unclear D gene. The CDR3 totals 14 residues. Trimming cost V 1 base and J 9 bases, with 13 bases left between them. The germline gives CDR1 MDHEN, CDR2 SYDVKM. The CDR3 nucleotides are TGTGCCAGCAGTTTATCCCTCGGGCCTCCGCCCCAGCATTTT. This encodes CASSLSLGPPPQHF.

This clonotype was detected ten times or more. The DNA of the CDR3 is TGTGCCAGCAGTTACCCAGGGTCCGATGAGCAGTTCTTC. Residues: CASSYPGSDEQFF. The chain recombines TRBV6-2 or TRBV6-3 with TRBJ2-1, with D perhaps TRBD1 (5 bases). With 2 bases removed from V and 8 bases from J, the gap between germline ends came to 10 bases. CDR1 and CDR2 from the germline V gene are MNHEY and SVGEGT. CDR3 length equals 13 residues.

This chain links TRBV4-1 with TRBJ2-1; no clear D. Germline-derived CDR1 and CDR2 are MGHRA and YSYEKL. The V end lost 4 bases, the J end lost 6 bases, and 10 bases lay between the germline ends. CDR3 length: 13 residues. CDR3 residues: CASSPRNANEQFF. CDR3 coding DNA: TGCGCCAGCAGCCCTAGGAACGCCAATGAGCAGTTCTTC.

Only a few counts were recorded for this clonotype. The chain couples TRBV6-1 to TRBJ2-1, with 12 bases that match TRBD2. CDR1 MNHNS and CDR2 SASEGT come from the germline V gene. The CDR3 is made up of 14 amino acids. Unmatched junction bases numbered 8, after V lost 7 bases and J lost 10 bases. The CDR3 spells CASMSLAGGREQFF. The CDR3 nucleotides are TGTGCCAGCATGAGCCTAGCGGGAGGGCGGGAGCAGTTCTTC.

The CDR3 DNA is TGTGCCAGCAGCCAAGAAGTGTCTAGCGGGGGGGTGGAGACCCAGTACTTC. The encoded protein is CASSQEVSSGGVETQYF. The J gene is TRBJ2-5, the V gene TRBV4-2; 12 bases are shared with TRBD2. The CDR3 covers 17 residues. The V gene end was trimmed by 0 bases and the J gene end by 5 bases; junction bases not matched to a gene: 7. Germline values: CDR1 LGHNA, CDR2 YNFKEQ.

The chain is built from TRBV28 and TRBJ2-7, with 8 bases fitting TRBD1. The ends lost 1 base at V and 3 bases at J; junction bases unmatched: 5. This CDR3 is built from 15 residues. Per the germline V gene, CDR1 is MDHEN and CDR2 is SYDVKM. CDR3 sequence: CASSLSGTGDYEQYF. CDR3 DNA: TGTGCCAGCAGTTTATCTGGGACAGGTGACTACGAGCAGTACTTC.

This clonotype was seen only a few times. The CDR3 spells CASGTGWVYEQYF. CDR3 bases: TGCGCCAGCGGGACAGGGTGGGTCTACGAGCAGTACTTC. The chain joins TRBV10-2 to TRBJ2-7; 9 bases are a match to TRBD1. This CDR3 comprises 13 residues. Germline CDR1 WSHSY, CDR2 SAAADI. The J segment lost 3 bases and the V segment lost 8 bases, leaving 5 bases of the junction unmatched.

This clonotype has a handful of counts. The chain recombines TRBV2 with TRBJ1-5, with 8 bases matching TRBD1. V lost 9 bases to trimming and J lost 3 bases; unmatched junction nucleotides: 7. Per germline, CDR1 SNHLY and CDR2 FYNNEI. The CDR3 runs 14 residues. CDR3 sequence reads: CASKQGEDNQPQHF. The CDR3 coding sequence is TGTGCCAGTAAACAGGGGGAAGACAATCAGCCCCAGCATTTT.

This clonotype showed up many times. The chain has TRBV28 and TRBJ1-4, with D hard to call. Trimming took off 3 bases at V and 6 bases at J, with 8 bases between the two ends. Germline V gene sequence: CDR1 MDHEN, CDR2 SYDVKM. The CDR3 is made up of 13 amino acids. CDR3 bases: TGTGCCAGCAGTTTCTCCCCTCATGAAAAACTGTTTTTT. Translation: CASSFSPHEKLFF. The full variable domain, in which reference TRBV28 and TRBJ1-4 provide the parts outside the CDR3, is DVKVTQSSRYLVKRTGEKVFLECVQDMDHENMFWYRQDPGLGLRLIYFSYDVKMKEKGDIPEGYSVSREKKERFSLILESASTNQTSMYLCASSFSPHEKLFFGSGTQLSVL.

This clonotype was seen more than once but under ten times. The rearrangement joins TRBV9 to TRBJ2-2, with TRBD1 matching 7 bases. V shed 2 bases and J 0 bases; nucleotides not matched to a gene: 4. CDR1 and CDR2 (germline): SGDLS, YYNGEE. The CDR3 runs 16 residues. As DNA, the CDR3 is TGTGCCAGCAGCGTCCATACAGGGGCGAACACCGGGGAGCTGTTTTTT. Its translation is CASSVHTGANTGELFF. The whole variable domain, remainder taken from reference TRBV9 and TRBJ2-2, is DSGVTQTPKHLITATGQRVTLRCSPRSGDLSVYWYQQSLDQGLQFLIQYYNGEERAKGNILERFSAQQFPDLHSELNLSSLELGDSALYFCASSVHTGANTGELFFGEGSRLTVL.

This clonotype came up a few times. The DNA for the CDR3 is TGTGCCAGCAGTGCGACGGGTGTGGGCGAAAAACTGTTTTTT. Protein: CASSATGVGEKLFF. V is TRBV6-1 and J is TRBJ1-4; D not resolved. Germline V gene data show CDR1 as MNHNS and CDR2 as SASEGT. The CDR3 runs 14 residues. The ends were cut back, 4 bases at V and 8 bases at J, with 14 bases in the middle.

The chain is built from TRBV28 and TRBJ2-2, with 7 bases aligning to TRBD1. Germline loops: CDR1 MDHEN, CDR2 SYDVKM. V was clipped by 7 bases and J by 5 bases; unmatched bases: 7. CDR3 size: 14 residues. CDR3 protein: CASNPYRGTGELFF. As DNA, the CDR3 is TGTGCCAGCAACCCTTACAGGGGAACCGGGGAGCTGTTTTTT.

This clonotype has a handful of counts. The rearrangement links TRBV19 to TRBJ2-1; D might be TRBD1 or TRBD2, each matching 5 bases. Trimming left V 8 bases short and J 1 base short, with 18 bases between. There are 16 residues in the CDR3. The germline V gene encodes CDR1 LNHDA and CDR2 SQIVND (reference sequence). CDR3 sequence: CASGPGTSASYNEQFF. As DNA, the CDR3 is TGTGCCAGTGGCCCTGGGACCTCGGCATCCTACAATGAGCAGTTCTTC.

The rearrangement uses TRBV19 and TRBJ2-2, with 7 bases lining up with TRBD1. The CDR3 sequence is 14 residues long. CDR1 is LNHDA, CDR2 SQIVND, per germline (reference sequence). J gave up 1 base and V 4 bases, and 0 bases lay outside the gene matches. The CDR3 nucleotides read TGTGCCAGTAGTAGGGACAGGAACACCGGGGAGCTGTTTTTT. This translates into CASSRDRNTGELFF. The full variable domain, rest sourced from reference TRBV19 and TRBJ2-2, is DGGITQSPKYLFRKEGQNVTLSCEQNLNHDAMYWYRQDPGQGLRLIYYSQIVNDFQKGDIAEGYSVSREKKESFPLTVTSAQKNPTAFYLCASSRDRNTGELFFGEGSRLTVL.

V usage is TRBV28 and J usage is TRBJ2-1; no firm D call. There are 12 residues in the CDR3. CDR1 is MDHEN, CDR2 SYDVKM, per germline. V was shortened by 2 bases and J by 8 bases, with 7 bases between the two germline ends. The CDR3 sequence is CASSLVIYEQFF. Here the CDR3 DNA reads TGTGCCAGCAGTTTAGTCATCTATGAGCAGTTCTTC.

A note on this clonotype: A single base separates this from a much larger clone, so it may be a read error. The chain employs TRBV12-3 or TRBV12-4 and TRBJ1-4; the match to TRBD1 covers 10 bases. Unmatched junction bases numbered 11, after V lost 7 bases and J lost 12 bases. This CDR3 has 14 residues. The CDR3 nucleotides are TGTGCCAGCACCCGGACAGGGGGAGTGGAAGAACTGTTTTTT. Translating gives CASTRTGGVEELFF.

A single count supports this clonotype. The rearrangement joins TRBV4-3 to TRBJ2-3, with D perhaps matching TRBD2 (6 bases). This CDR3 region has 15 residues. CDR1 LGHNA and CDR2 YSLEER come from the germline V gene. V lost 2 bases and J lost 2, with 11 bases in between. The CDR3 coding sequence is TGCGCCAGCAGCCAACTCTGGGGGGACACAGATACGCAGTATTTT. It codes for CASSQLWGDTDTQYF.

This clonotype was recorded at least ten times. The genes are TRBV3-1 and TRBJ2-7, with D perhaps TRBD2 (5 bases). This CDR3 is 16 amino acids long. The V end lost 1 base, the J end lost 2 bases, and 15 bases lay between the germline ends. CDR1 and CDR2 from the germline V gene are LGHDT and YNNKEL (reference sequence). This CDR3 is CASSQVHRGFTYEQYF. In DNA form, the CDR3 reads TGTGCCAGCAGCCAAGTCCATCGGGGATTTACCTACGAGCAGTACTTC.

This clonotype was seen just once. This could be a read error, since a much larger clone is one nucleotide away. The rearrangement uses TRBV27 and TRBJ1-3; unclear D gene. Germline V lookup: CDR1 MNHEY, CDR2 SMNVEV (reference sequence). V lost 6 bases to trimming and J lost 3 bases, with 18 bases between them. This CDR3 region has 16 residues. The DNA for the CDR3 is TGTGCCAGCAGCCCCTCCGGACGGGTCTTTGGAAACACCATATATTTT. Encoded protein: CASSPSGRVFGNTIYF.

This clonotype was observed many times. The J gene is TRBJ2-4, the V gene TRBV12-3 or TRBV12-4; no clear D gene. The CDR3 extends over 12 amino acids. V dropped 3 bases and J dropped 6 bases, with 6 bases sitting between them. The CDR3 nucleotides are TGTGCCAGCAGTTTGGTCAGAAACATTCAGTACTTC. This codes for CASSLVRNIQYF.

This clonotype has just a few counts. The chain employs TRBV10-3 and TRBJ2-1; perhaps TRBD1 as D (5 bases). Germline-derived CDR1 and CDR2 are ENHRY and SYGVKD. The CDR3 has 12 residues. V dropped 3 bases and J dropped 12 bases, with 12 bases sitting between them. The CDR3 nucleotides are TGTGCCATCAGTGATGGGCCCGACAGGCAGTTCTTC. This sequence encodes CAISDGPDRQFF.

As concerns this clonotype: The CDR3 ends on some other residue instead of the conserved phenylalanine or tryptophan, so this is likely a read error. V is TRBV6-2 or TRBV6-3 and J is TRBJ1-6; D is unresolved. Trimming removed 2 bases from V and 7 bases from J, with 9 bases in between. The CDR3 is made up of 14 amino acids. Germline CDR1 and CDR2: MNHEY and SVGEGT. The CDR3 loop reads CASSYGQTNSPLHL. Written as DNA, the CDR3 is TGTGCCAGCAGTTACGGTCAGACAAATTCACCCCTCCACCTT.

This clonotype appeared a few times. J is TRBJ1-2 and V is TRBV7-9, with unresolved D. The germline V gene has CDR1 SEHNR and CDR2 FQNEAQ (reference sequence). V dropped 0 bases and J dropped 6 bases, with 8 bases sitting between them. The CDR3 contains 13 residues. The CDR3 spells CASSLAGGNGYTF. Here the CDR3 DNA reads TGTGCCAGCAGCTTAGCAGGAGGGAATGGCTACACCTTC.

This clonotype was counted ten times or more. The chain recombines TRBV5-6 with TRBJ1-5; tentative D call: TRBD1 (5 bases). Trimming shortened V by 3 bases and J by 5 bases, and 15 bases separated the two germline ends. The CDR3 is 15 amino acids. The V gene's germline CDR1 is SGHDT and CDR2 YYEEEE. As DNA, the CDR3 is TGTGCCAGCAGCTCATCGGGACGGGGCCATCAGCCCCAGCATTTT. Amino acids: CASSSSGRGHQPQHF.